This T cell receptor beta chain was recorded in a study of CD8 T cells in ankylosing spondylitis. In this sample, this clonotype turned up many times. Its cognate antigen is unknown. Molecular-barcoded quantitative 5'-RACE produced these TCR beta libraries. TCRdb re-analysed the 5' RACE reads in MiXCR, keeping a single row per CDR3 protein. The sample has around 230,000 distinct CDR3 sequences, approximately 9% seen once. Trimming cost V 11 bases and J 3 bases, with 14 bases left between them. Germline V gives CDR1 ENHRY, CDR2 SYGVKD. The CDR3 has 12 amino acids. Study outcomes and limitations: Earlier work had already found some motif variants in reactive arthritis synovial fluid and blood.

This clonotype originated in a male donor with ankylosing spondylitis or in good health (not recorded which). The sample consisted of blood, either unsorted or a sorted T cell fraction (not recorded which). The V gene is TRBV10-3, the J gene TRBJ2-7, with D maybe TRBD2 (6 bases). The CDR3: CAARDSDYEQYF. The CDR3 coding sequence is TGTGCCGCACGGGACTCCGACTACGAGCAGTACTTC.